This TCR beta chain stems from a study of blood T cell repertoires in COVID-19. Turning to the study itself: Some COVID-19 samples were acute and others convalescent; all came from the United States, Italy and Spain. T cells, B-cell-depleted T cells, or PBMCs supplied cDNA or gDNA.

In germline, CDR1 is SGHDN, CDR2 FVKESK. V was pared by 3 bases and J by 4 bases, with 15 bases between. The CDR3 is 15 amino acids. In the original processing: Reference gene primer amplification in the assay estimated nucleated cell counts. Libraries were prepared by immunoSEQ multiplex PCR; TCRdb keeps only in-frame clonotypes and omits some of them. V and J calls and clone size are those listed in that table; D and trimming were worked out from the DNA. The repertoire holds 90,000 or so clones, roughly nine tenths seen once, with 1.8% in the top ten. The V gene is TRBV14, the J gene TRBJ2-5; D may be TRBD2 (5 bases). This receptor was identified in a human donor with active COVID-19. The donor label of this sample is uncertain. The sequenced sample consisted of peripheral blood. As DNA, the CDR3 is TGTGCCAGCAGCCATCGATTTTCGGGGTTAGAGACCCAGTACTTC. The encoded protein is CASSHRFSGLETQYF. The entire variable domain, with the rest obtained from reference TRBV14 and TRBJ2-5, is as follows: EAGVTQFPSHSVIEKGQTVTLRCDPISGHDNLYWYRRVMGKEIKFLLHFVKESKQDESGMPNNRFLAERTGGTYSTLKVQPAELEDSGVYFCASSHRFSGLETQYFGPGTRLLVL.